One sample yielded the 26 T cell receptor beta chains listed below, sequenced in a study of blood T cell repertoires in COVID-19. TCRdb's copy holds only in-frame clones and misses some; the assay was immunoSEQ multiplex PCR. Of some 170,000 clones listed, approximately 86% are singletons. The sequencing input was peripheral blood. These receptors all stem from a woman aged 45-65 years with acute or convalescent COVID-19.

The rearrangement links TRBV12-3 or TRBV12-4 to TRBJ2-7; D is unclear. The CDR3 covers 13 residues. V lost 4 bases to trimming and J lost 2 bases, with 9 bases between them. Here the CDR3 reads CASSYHMTYEQYF. CDR3 DNA: TGTGCCAGCAGTTACCACATGACCTACGAGCAGTACTTC.

The V call is TRBV30, the J call TRBJ1-4, with 9 bases that match TRBD1. The CDR3 totals 15 residues. Looked up from germline, CDR1 is GTSNPN and CDR2 is SVGIG (reference sequence). V shed 1 base, J shed 3 bases, and the junction held 3 bases outside the gene matches. CDR3 sequence (DNA): TGTGCCTGGAGTGGCTGGACAGGGGCTAATGAAAAACTGTTTTTT. Residues: CAWSGWTGANEKLFF.

The V and J genes are TRBV7-2 and TRBJ2-5; TRBD2 matches at 7 bases. The V and J ends lost 5 bases and 7 bases, in that order; junction bases with no gene match: 10. The CDR3 contains 14 residues. Germline CDR1 SGHTA, CDR2 FQGNSA. The CDR3 sequence is CASSPRTSPGTQYF. The CDR3 DNA reads as TGTGCCAGCAGCCCTCGGACTAGTCCTGGGACCCAGTACTTC.

The count of this clone is one. DNA of the CDR3: TGTGCCAGCAGCTTAGCAAGGTCTAGCGGGATAGTCAATGAGCAGTTCTTC. As protein: CASSLARSSGIVNEQFF. This chain joins TRBV7-9 and TRBJ2-1, with TRBD2 matching over 9 bases. Germline V gene data show CDR1 as SEHNR and CDR2 as FQNEAQ (reference sequence). This CDR3 region has 17 residues. Trimming took 0 bases from V and 6 from J; bases not matched to a gene: 9.

This clone was seen only a few times. V gene TRBV11-1 combines with J gene TRBJ1-3; D gene unclear. This CDR3 contains 15 residues. Germline V gene data show CDR1 as SGHAT and CDR2 as FQDESV (reference sequence). Between the trimmed V and J ends, which lost 5 bases and 0 bases, there was a span of 11 bases. The chain's CDR3 is CASSRGQNSGNTIYF. CDR3 in DNA: TGTGCCAGCAGCCGCGGCCAGAACTCTGGAAACACCATATATTTT.

This chain joins TRBV19 and TRBJ1-5; D may be TRBD1 (6 bases). Germline-derived CDR1 and CDR2 are LNHDA and SQIVND (reference sequence). The CDR3 has 18 residues. The V end lost 5 bases, the J end lost 0 bases, and 20 bases lay between the germline ends. CDR3 in amino acids: CASSPRGFPGSSNQPQHF. In nucleotides, the CDR3 is TGTGCCAGTAGTCCAAGGGGGTTCCCAGGGAGTAGCAATCAGCCCCAGCATTTT.

The rearrangement joins TRBV10-2 to TRBJ1-1; possible D gene TRBD1, 5 bases. From germline, CDR1 is WSHSY and CDR2 SAAADI. The CDR3 is 13 residues long. With 8 bases removed from V and 2 bases from J, the gap between germline ends came to 12 bases. This CDR3 reads CASCRQSNTEAFF. The CDR3 nucleotides are TGCGCCAGCTGCCGACAGAGCAACACTGAAGCTTTCTTT.

This sequence joins TRBV19 and TRBJ2-3; D remains unclear. This CDR3 is 14 amino acids long. Germline values: CDR1 LNHDA, CDR2 SQIVND (reference sequence). V was clipped by 3 bases and J by 2 bases, with 9 bases between them. The CDR3 reads CASSIGQVTDTQYF. The CDR3 coding sequence is TGTGCCAGTAGTATTGGGCAGGTCACAGATACGCAGTATTTT.

V is TRBV5-1 and J is TRBJ1-2, with 7 positions matching TRBD1. This CDR3 contains 15 residues. With V trimmed by 4 bases and J by 7 bases, 13 bases remained unmatched. The V gene's germline CDR1 is SGHRS and CDR2 YFSETQ. CDR3 DNA: TGCGCCAGCAGCCTGGAATGGGACAGCAGAGGTGGCTACACCTTC. It yields the protein CASSLEWDSRGGYTF. Variable domain in full (rest from reference TRBV5-1 and TRBJ1-2): KAGVTQTPRYLIKTRGQQVTLSCSPISGHRSVSWYQQTPGQGLQFLFEYFSETQRNKGNFPGRFSGRQFSNSRSEMNVSTLELGDSALYLCASSLEWDSRGGYTFGSGTRLTVV.

The chain combines TRBV5-1 with TRBJ2-3; D remains unclear. The V gene lost 0 bases and the J gene lost 0 bases, with 8 bases spanning the gap. Germline V gene sequence: CDR1 SGHRS, CDR2 YFSETQ. The CDR3 is 15 amino acids. The DNA for the CDR3 is TGCGCCAGCAGCTTGGCCGGGTTAAGCACAGATACGCAGTATTTT. It specifies CASSLAGLSTDTQYF.

This clone was seen just once. This chain joins TRBV5-4 and TRBJ2-7; a weak D match, TRBD1 (5 bases). V lost 5 bases, J lost 3 bases, and 15 bases lay in between. This CDR3 comprises 14 residues. Germline V gene data show CDR1 as SGHNT and CDR2 as YYREEE (reference sequence). CDR3 in DNA: TGTGCCAGCAGTCGCGACAGAGCAAGCTACGAGCAGTACTTC. This encodes CASSRDRASYEQYF.

With regard to this clone: Other DNA sequences of this sample code for an identical CDR3. The genes are TRBV7-2 and TRBJ2-7, with D maybe TRBD1 (6 bases). Between the trimmed V and J ends, which lost 1 base and 2 bases, there was a span of 12 bases. This CDR3 has 15 residues. Germline CDR1 and CDR2: SGHTA and FQGNSA. The CDR3 DNA sequence: TGTGCCAGCAGCTTAGAAGGGACACCGACCTACGAGCAGTACTTC. It translates to CASSLEGTPTYEQYF.

The chain is built from TRBV5-6 and TRBJ2-1; TRBD2 is a possible D gene (6 bases). V lost 1 base and J lost 4, with 9 bases in between. The CDR3 is made up of 14 amino acids. Germline CDR1 reads SGHDT; CDR2 reads YYEEEE. CDR3 in amino acids: CASSLLEGYNEQFF. The CDR3 DNA is TGTGCCAGCAGCTTGCTGGAGGGATACAATGAGCAGTTCTTC.

The chain recombines TRBV5-1 with TRBJ1-1; D might be TRBD1 (5 bases). Trimming stripped 4 bases from V and 5 bases from J, with 15 bases between. Germline V gives CDR1 SGHRS, CDR2 YFSETQ. The CDR3 is 14 residues long. In DNA form, the CDR3 reads TGCGCCAGCAGCATCGGACGGGGACTGACTGAAGCTTTCTTT. Amino acids: CASSIGRGLTEAFF.

This rearrangement joins TRBV18 to TRBJ1-4; D remains unclear. CDR3 length equals 14 residues. The V gene lost 0 bases and the J gene lost 10 bases, with 12 bases spanning the gap. Germline V gives CDR1 KGHSH, CDR2 LQKENI. The CDR3 protein is CASSPPSTDLKLFF. The CDR3 DNA reads as TGTGCCAGCTCACCACCGAGTACAGACCTAAAACTGTTTTTT.

This chain connects TRBV18 to TRBJ1-6; possibly TRBD1 for D (5 bases). The germline V and J ends were trimmed by 3 bases and 11 bases, with 17 bases remaining between them. The CDR3 extends over 15 amino acids. From germline, CDR1 is KGHSH and CDR2 LQKENI. CDR3: CASSPGGGELTPLHF. In nucleotides, the CDR3 is TGTGCCAGCTCACCGGGCGGGGGAGAATTGACACCCCTCCACTTT. Supplemented by reference TRBV18 and TRBJ1-6, the full variable domain reads NAGVMQNPRHLVRRRGQEARLRCSPMKGHSHVYWYRQLPEEGLKFMVYLQKENIIDESGMPKERFSAEFPKEGPSILRIQQVVRGDSAAYFCASSPGGGELTPLHFGNGTRLTVT.

The chain is built from TRBV19 and TRBJ1-1; tentative D call: TRBD1 (5 bases). The V gene's germline CDR1 is LNHDA and CDR2 SQIVND (reference sequence). Trimming pared 7 bases from V and 1 base from J, leaving 16 bases between. There are 15 residues in the CDR3. The CDR3 loop reads CASTPEGMANTEAFF. For the CDR3, the DNA is TGTGCCAGTACCCCGGAGGGGATGGCGAACACTGAAGCTTTCTTT.

The gene calls are TRBV18 and TRBJ1-5; possible D gene TRBD1, 6 bases. Germline CDR1 is KGHSH and CDR2 is LQKENI. The length of the CDR3 is 15 residues. Trimming took 4 bases from V and 2 from J, leaving 12 bases between them. The CDR3 bases are TGTGCCAGCTCACGGGAGACAGGTGGCAATCAGCCCCAGCATTTT. Amino acid sequence: CASSRETGGNQPQHF. Combining the CDR3 with reference TRBV18 and TRBJ1-5 gives the whole variable domain NAGVMQNPRHLVRRRGQEARLRCSPMKGHSHVYWYRQLPEEGLKFMVYLQKENIIDESGMPKERFSAEFPKEGPSILRIQQVVRGDSAAYFCASSRETGGNQPQHFGDGTRLSIL.

This clone was observed a single time. The chain carries TRBV2 and TRBJ2-5; 8 nucleotides agree with TRBD2. The CDR3 totals 14 residues. Germline trimming cut 1 base from V and 4 bases from J; bases unmatched to any gene: 2. Germline V lookup: CDR1 SNHLY, CDR2 FYNNEI. The CDR3, as DNA: TGTGCCAGCAGTGAAGTTCTAGCGGGAGAGACCCAGTACTTC. Its protein product is CASSEVLAGETQYF. The whole variable domain, remainder taken from reference TRBV2 and TRBJ2-5, is EPEVTQTPSHQVTQMGQEVILRCVPISNHLYFYWYRQILGQKVEFLVSFYNNEISEKSEIFDDQFSVERPDGSNFTLKIRSTKLEDSAMYFCASSEVLAGETQYFGPGTRLLVL.

This clone has a handful of counts. CDR3 nucleotides: TGTGCCTGGAGTCGACAGGTCGCCTCTGGAAACACCATATATTTT. This translates into CAWSRQVASGNTIYF. This chain joins TRBV30 and TRBJ1-3; possibly TRBD1 for D (6 bases). Trimming took off 2 bases at V and 0 bases at J, with 11 bases between the two ends. This CDR3 comprises 15 residues. Germline-derived CDR1 and CDR2 are GTSNPN and SVGIG (reference sequence). Full variable domain (missing parts from reference TRBV30 and TRBJ1-3): SQTIHQWPATLVQPVGSPLSLECTVEGTSNPNLYWYRQAAGRGLQLLFYSVGIGQISSEVPQNLSASRPQDRQFILSSKKLLLSDSGFYLCAWSRQVASGNTIYFGEGSWLTVV.

Notes on this clone: Distinct nucleotide sequences in the sample also encode this CDR3. The chain uses TRBV7-2 and TRBJ2-1; D might be TRBD1 (5 bases). Germline V gene lookup returns CDR1 SGHTA and CDR2 FQGNSA. The CDR3 consists of 15 residues. Trimming stripped 1 base from V and 1 base from J, with 8 bases between. The CDR3 nucleotides are TGTGCCAGCAGCTTAGGGCAGGGTTCCTACAATGAGCAGTTCTTC. Its translation: CASSLGQGSYNEQFF.

The chain combines TRBV6-1 with TRBJ1-2; the match to TRBD1 covers 8 bases. Germline V lookup: CDR1 MNHNS, CDR2 SASEGT. The CDR3 contains 16 residues. V shed 1 base and J 3 bases; nucleotides not matched to a gene: 7. The CDR3 nucleotides read TGTGCCAGCAGTGAAGGTTGGACAGGGCCCTACTATGGCTACACCTTC. Residues: CASSEGWTGPYYGYTF.

The chain has TRBV4-3 and TRBJ2-5, with D possibly being TRBD2 (5 bases). The V and J ends lost 0 bases and 4 bases respectively, with 12 bases between them. The CDR3 contains 15 residues. Germline V gene lookup returns CDR1 LGHNA and CDR2 YSLEER. CDR3 coding DNA: TGCGCCAGCAGCCAAGATCACGGGGTATCAGAGACCCAGTACTTC. This sequence encodes CASSQDHGVSETQYF.

The chain employs TRBV10-2 and TRBJ1-2; 8 positions agree with TRBD1. The CDR3 sequence is 15 residues long. The ends lost 3 bases at V and 8 bases at J; junction bases unmatched: 11. Per the germline V gene, CDR1 is WSHSY and CDR2 is SAAADI. CDR3 residues: CASSDRYQGAWGYTF. CDR3 bases: TGCGCCAGCAGTGACCGATACCAGGGGGCATGGGGCTACACCTTC.

The gene calls are TRBV18 and TRBJ1-1, with 7 positions matching TRBD1. CDR1 is KGHSH and CDR2 is LQKENI in the germline V gene. V was clipped by 4 bases and J by 1 base; unmatched bases: 6. The CDR3 is 15 amino acids. DNA for the CDR3: TGTGCCAGCTCACTATTACAGGGGAGGAACACTGAAGCTTTCTTT. Amino acid sequence: CASSLLQGRNTEAFF.

The V gene is TRBV27, the J gene TRBJ2-7; D possibly corresponds to TRBD2 (6 bases). There are 15 residues in the CDR3. Germline V gene lookup returns CDR1 MNHEY and CDR2 SMNVEV (reference sequence). V lost 6 bases and J lost 8, with 23 bases in between. CDR3 nucleotide sequence: TGTGCCAGCAGCCTGACCGGGACTCTCCAGGTAAAGCAGTACTTC. Amino acids: CASSLTGTLQVKQYF.